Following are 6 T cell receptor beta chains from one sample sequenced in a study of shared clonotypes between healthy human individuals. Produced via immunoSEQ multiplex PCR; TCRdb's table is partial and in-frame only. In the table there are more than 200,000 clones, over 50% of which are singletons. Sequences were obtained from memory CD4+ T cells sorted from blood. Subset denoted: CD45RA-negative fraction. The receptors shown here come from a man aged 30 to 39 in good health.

CDR3 in amino acids: CASSLGALGKETQYF. The CDR3 DNA sequence: TGTGCCAGCAGCTTAGGAGCACTGGGGAAAGAGACCCAGTACTTC. This chain joins TRBV11-1 and TRBJ2-5; D not certain. CDR1 and CDR2 from the germline V gene are SGHAT and FQDESV (reference sequence). There are 15 residues in the CDR3. V was trimmed by 1 base and J by 3 bases, leaving 12 bases between them. The full variable domain, its missing parts supplied by reference TRBV11-1 and TRBJ2-5, is EAEVAQSPRYKITEKSQAVAFWCDPISGHATLYWYRQILGQGPELLVQFQDESVVDDSQLPKDRFSAERLKGVDSTLKIQPAELGDSAMYLCASSLGALGKETQYFGPGTRLLVL.

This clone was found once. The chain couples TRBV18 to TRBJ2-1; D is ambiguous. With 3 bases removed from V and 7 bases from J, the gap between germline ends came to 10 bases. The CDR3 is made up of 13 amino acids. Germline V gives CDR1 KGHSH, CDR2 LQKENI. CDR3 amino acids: CASSPGVGNEQFF. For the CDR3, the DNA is TGTGCCAGCTCACCCGGAGTAGGGAATGAGCAGTTCTTC.

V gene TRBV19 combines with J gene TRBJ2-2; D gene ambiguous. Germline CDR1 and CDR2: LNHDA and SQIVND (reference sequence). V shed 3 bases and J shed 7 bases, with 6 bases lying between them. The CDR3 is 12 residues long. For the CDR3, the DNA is TGTGCCAGTAGTATTTCTTTCGGGGAGCTGTTTTTT. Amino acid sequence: CASSISFGELFF.

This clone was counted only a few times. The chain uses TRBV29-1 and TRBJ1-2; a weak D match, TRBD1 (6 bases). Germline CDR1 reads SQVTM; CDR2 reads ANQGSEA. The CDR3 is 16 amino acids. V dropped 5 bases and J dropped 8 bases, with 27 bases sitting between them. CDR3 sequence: CSVPKRGGQGLKGYTF. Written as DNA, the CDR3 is TGCAGCGTTCCTAAAAGGGGTGGGCAGGGGTTGAAAGGCTACACCTTC.

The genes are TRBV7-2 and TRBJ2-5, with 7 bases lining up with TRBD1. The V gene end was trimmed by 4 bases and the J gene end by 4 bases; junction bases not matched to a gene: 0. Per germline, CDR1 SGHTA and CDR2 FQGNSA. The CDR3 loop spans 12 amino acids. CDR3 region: CASSSGGETQYF. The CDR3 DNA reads TGTGCCAGCAGCTCAGGGGGAGAGACCCAGTACTTC. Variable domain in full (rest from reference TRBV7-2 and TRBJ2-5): GAGVSQSPSNKVTEKGKDVELRCDPISGHTALYWYRQSLGQGLEFLIYFQGNSAPDKSGLPSDRFSAERTGGSVSTLTIQRTQQEDSAVYLCASSSGGETQYFGPGTRLLVL.

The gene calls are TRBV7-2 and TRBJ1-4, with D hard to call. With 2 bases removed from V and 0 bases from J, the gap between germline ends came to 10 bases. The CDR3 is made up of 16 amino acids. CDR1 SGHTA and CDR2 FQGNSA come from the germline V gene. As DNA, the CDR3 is TGTGCCAGCAGCTTATTTGGTGGGGCAACTAATGAAAAACTGTTTTTT. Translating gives CASSLFGGATNEKLFF.